This TCR beta chain is from a study of shared clonotypes between healthy human individuals. Researchers ran the assay at a deep level. It was across several immunoSEQ plates that each subset's genomic DNA was evenly split. TCRdb's table, derived via immunoSEQ multiplex PCR, lists solely in-frame clones and lacks some. Counted here are about 480,000 clones, 60% to 80% occurring once; the ten biggest clones make up roughly an eighth. The clonotype was recovered from a woman between 40 and 50 years old in good health. Some clones in this sample may be carry-over from other donors' samples. Sequencing used PBMCs.

CDR3 sequence reads: CAGDSTVGRTRDGVETQYF. CDR3 nucleotide sequence: TGCGCCGGGGATTCCACAGTGGGCCGTACCCGTGATGGTGTGGAGACCCAGTACTTC. V and J are TRBV23-1 and TRBJ2-5; D gene unclear. TRBV23-1 is filed as an ORF, its function uncertain. The ends were cut back, 11 bases at V and 5 bases at J, with 36 bases in the middle. There are 19 residues in the CDR3.